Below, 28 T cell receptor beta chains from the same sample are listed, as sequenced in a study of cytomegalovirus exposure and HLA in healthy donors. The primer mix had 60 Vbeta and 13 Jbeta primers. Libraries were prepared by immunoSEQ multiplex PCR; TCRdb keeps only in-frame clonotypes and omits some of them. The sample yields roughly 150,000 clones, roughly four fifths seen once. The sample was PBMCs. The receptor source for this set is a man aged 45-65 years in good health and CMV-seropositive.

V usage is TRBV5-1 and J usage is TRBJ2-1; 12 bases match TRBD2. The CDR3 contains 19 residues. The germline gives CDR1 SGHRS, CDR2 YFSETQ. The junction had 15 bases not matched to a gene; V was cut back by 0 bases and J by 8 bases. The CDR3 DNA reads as TGCGCCAGCAGCTTGGGGCTGGGACTAGCGGGCCCGAGTCGGCATGAGCAGTTCTTC. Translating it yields CASSLGLGLAGPSRHEQFF.

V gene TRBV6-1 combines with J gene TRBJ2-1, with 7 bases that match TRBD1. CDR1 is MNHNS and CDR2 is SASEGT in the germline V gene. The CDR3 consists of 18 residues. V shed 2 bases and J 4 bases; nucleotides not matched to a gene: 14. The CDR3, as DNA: TGTGCCAGCAGTGAATGGAAACCGGGACAGACTATATACAATGAGCAGTTCTTC. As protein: CASSEWKPGQTIYNEQFF.

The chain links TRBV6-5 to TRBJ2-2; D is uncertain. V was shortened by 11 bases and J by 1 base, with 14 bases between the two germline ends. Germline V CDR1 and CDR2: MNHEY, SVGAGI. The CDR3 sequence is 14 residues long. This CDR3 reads CAGQRTVNTGELFF. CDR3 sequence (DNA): TGTGCCGGCCAGCGTACTGTGAACACCGGGGAGCTGTTTTTT.

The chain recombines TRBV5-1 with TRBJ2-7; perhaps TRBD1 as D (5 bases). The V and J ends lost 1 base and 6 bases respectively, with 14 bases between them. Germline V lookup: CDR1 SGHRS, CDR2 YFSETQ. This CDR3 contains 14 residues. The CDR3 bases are TGCGCCAGCAGCTTGTTTCAGGGATCCAGCGAGCAGTACTTC. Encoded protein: CASSLFQGSSEQYF.

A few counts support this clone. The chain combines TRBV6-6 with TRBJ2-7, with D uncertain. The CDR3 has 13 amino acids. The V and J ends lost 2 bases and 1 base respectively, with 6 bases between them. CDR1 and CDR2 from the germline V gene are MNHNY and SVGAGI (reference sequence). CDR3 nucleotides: TGTGCCAGCAGTTACGACATTTCCTACGAGCAGTACTTC. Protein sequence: CASSYDISYEQYF.

The CDR3 DNA sequence: TGTGCCAGCACTCAAATGGCAGGGAACACTGAAGCTTTCTTT. Its protein is CASTQMAGNTEAFF. The chain couples TRBV5-5 to TRBJ1-1, with D hard to call. This CDR3 is 14 amino acids long. The V end lost 6 bases, the J end lost 1 base, and 13 bases lay between the germline ends. The germline V gene has CDR1 SGHKS and CDR2 YYEKEE (reference sequence). Using reference TRBV5-5 and TRBJ1-1 for the parts outside the CDR3, the full variable domain is DAGVTQSPTHLIKTRGQQVTLRCSPISGHKSVSWYQQVLGQGPQFIFQYYEKEERGRGNFPDRFSARQFPNYSSELNVNALLLGDSALYLCASTQMAGNTEAFFGQGTRLTVV.

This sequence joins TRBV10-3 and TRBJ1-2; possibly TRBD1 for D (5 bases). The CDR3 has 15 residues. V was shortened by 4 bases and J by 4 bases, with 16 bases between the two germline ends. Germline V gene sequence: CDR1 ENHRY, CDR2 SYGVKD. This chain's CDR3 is CAISVGQAISYGYTF. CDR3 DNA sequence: TGTGCCATCAGTGTGGGGCAGGCTATTAGCTATGGCTACACCTTC.

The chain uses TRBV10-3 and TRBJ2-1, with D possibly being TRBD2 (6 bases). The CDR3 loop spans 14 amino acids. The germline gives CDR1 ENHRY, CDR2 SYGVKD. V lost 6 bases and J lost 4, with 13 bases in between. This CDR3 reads CAISRDSDYNEQFF. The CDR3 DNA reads TGTGCCATCAGCCGGGACTCGGATTACAATGAGCAGTTCTTC.

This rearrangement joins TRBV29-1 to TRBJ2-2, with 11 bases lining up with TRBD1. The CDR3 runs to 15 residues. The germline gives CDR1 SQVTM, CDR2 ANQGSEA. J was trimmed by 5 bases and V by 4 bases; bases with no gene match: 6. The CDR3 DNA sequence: TGCAGCGTTGGGGACAGGGGGATGTGGACCGGGGAGCTGTTTTTT. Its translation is CSVGDRGMWTGELFF.

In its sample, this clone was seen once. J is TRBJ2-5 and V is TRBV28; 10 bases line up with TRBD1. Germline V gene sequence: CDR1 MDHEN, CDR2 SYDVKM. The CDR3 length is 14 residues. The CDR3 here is CASEGQGLGETQYF. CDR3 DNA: TGTGCTTCCGAGGGACAGGGGCTGGGAGAGACCCAGTACTTC.

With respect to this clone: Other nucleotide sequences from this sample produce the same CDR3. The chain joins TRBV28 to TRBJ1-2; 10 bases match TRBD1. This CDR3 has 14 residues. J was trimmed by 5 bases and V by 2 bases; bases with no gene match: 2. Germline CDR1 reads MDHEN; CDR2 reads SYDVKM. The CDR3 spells CASSLTDRGYGYTF. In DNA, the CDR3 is TGTGCCAGCAGTTTAACGGACAGGGGGTATGGCTACACCTTC.

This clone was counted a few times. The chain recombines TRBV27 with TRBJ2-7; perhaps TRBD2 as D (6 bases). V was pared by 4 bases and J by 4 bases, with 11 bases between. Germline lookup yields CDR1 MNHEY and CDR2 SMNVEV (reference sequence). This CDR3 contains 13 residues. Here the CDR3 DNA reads TGTGCCAGCAGTTCGGGACTGGGGTACGAGCAGTACTTC. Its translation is CASSSGLGYEQYF.

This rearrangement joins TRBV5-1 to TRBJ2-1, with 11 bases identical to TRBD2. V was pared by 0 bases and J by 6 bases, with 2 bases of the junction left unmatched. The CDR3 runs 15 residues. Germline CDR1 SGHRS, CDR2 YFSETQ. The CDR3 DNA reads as TGCGCCAGCAGCTTGGAACTAGCGGGAGCCAATGAGCAGTTCTTC. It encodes CASSLELAGANEQFF. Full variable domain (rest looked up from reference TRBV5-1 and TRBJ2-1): KAGVTQTPRYLIKTRGQQVTLSCSPISGHRSVSWYQQTPGQGLQFLFEYFSETQRNKGNFPGRFSGRQFSNSRSEMNVSTLELGDSALYLCASSLELAGANEQFFGPGTRLTVL.

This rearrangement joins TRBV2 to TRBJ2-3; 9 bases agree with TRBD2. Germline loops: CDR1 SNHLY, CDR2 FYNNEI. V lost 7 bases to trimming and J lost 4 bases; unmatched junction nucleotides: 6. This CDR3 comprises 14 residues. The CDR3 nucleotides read TGTGCCAGCACTTCGCGGGGGGGCCCAGATACGCAGTATTTT. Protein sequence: CASTSRGGPDTQYF.

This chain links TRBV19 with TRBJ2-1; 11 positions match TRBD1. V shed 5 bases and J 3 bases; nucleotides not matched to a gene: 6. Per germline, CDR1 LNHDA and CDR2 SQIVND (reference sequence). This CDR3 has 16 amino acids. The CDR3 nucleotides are TGTGCCAGTAGTCCCAGGACAGGGGGCTTCTACAATGAGCAGTTCTTC. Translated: CASSPRTGGFYNEQFF.

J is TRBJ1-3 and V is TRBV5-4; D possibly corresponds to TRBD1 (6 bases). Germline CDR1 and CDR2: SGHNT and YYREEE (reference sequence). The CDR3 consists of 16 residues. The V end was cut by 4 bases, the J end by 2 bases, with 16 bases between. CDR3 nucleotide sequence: TGTGCCAGCAGCATTACCAGGGGTCTTCCTGGAAACACCATATATTTT. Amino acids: CASSITRGLPGNTIYF.

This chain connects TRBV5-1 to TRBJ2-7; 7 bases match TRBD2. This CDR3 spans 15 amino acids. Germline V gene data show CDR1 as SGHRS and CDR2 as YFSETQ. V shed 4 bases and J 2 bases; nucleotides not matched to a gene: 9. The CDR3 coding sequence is TGCGCCAGCAGCCCCCTAGCGGCCCAAGCCTACGAGCAGTACTTC. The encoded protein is CASSPLAAQAYEQYF.

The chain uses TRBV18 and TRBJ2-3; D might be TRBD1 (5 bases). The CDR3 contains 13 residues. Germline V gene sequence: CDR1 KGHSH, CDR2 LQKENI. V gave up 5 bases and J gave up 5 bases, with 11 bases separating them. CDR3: CASSSRQLDTQYF. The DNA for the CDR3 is TGTGCCAGCTCATCAAGACAGCTAGATACGCAGTATTTT.

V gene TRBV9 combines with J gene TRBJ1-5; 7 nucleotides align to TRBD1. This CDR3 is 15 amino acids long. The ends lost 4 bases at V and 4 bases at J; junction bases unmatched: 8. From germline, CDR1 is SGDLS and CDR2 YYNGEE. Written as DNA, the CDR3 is TGTGCCAGCAGCCCTAGTGGGACAGTTAATCAGCCCCAGCATTTT. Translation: CASSPSGTVNQPQHF.

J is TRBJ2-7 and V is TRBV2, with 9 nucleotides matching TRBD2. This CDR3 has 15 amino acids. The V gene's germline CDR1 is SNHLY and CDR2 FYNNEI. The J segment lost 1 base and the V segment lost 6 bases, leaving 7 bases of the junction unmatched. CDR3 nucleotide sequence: TGTGCCAGCAGAGAGTCTAGCGGGACTTCCTACGAGCAGTACTTC. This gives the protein CASRESSGTSYEQYF.

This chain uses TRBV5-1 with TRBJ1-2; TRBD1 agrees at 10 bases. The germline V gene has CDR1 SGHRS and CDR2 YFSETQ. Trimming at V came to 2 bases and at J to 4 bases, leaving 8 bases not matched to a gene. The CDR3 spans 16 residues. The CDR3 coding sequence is TGCGCCAGCAGCTTATCCGGGACAGGGGTGAGCTATGGCTACACCTTC. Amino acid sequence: CASSLSGTGVSYGYTF. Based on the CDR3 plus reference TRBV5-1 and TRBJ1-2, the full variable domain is KAGVTQTPRYLIKTRGQQVTLSCSPISGHRSVSWYQQTPGQGLQFLFEYFSETQRNKGNFPGRFSGRQFSNSRSEMNVSTLELGDSALYLCASSLSGTGVSYGYTFGSGTRLTVV.

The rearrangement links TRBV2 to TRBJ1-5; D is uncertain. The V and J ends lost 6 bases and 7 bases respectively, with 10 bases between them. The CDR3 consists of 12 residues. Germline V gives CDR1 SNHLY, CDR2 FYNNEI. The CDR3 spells CASSYAQQPQHF. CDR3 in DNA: TGTGCCAGCAGCTATGCACAGCAGCCCCAGCATTTT. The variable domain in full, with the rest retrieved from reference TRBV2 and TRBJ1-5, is EPEVTQTPSHQVTQMGQEVILRCVPISNHLYFYWYRQILGQKVEFLVSFYNNEISEKSEIFDDQFSVERPDGSNFTLKIRSTKLEDSAMYFCASSYAQQPQHFGDGTRLSIL.

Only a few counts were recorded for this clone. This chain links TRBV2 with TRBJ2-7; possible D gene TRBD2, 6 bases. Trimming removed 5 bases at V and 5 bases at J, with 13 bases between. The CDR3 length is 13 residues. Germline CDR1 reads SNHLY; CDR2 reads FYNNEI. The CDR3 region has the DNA TGTGCCAGCAGTCAGGACTACCAAAACGAGCAGTACTTC. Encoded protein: CASSQDYQNEQYF.

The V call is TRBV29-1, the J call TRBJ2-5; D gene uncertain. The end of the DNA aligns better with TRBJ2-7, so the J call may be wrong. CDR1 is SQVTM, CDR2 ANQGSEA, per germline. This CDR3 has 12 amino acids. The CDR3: CSVPKTEYEQYF. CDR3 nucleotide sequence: TGCAGCGTTCCGAAGACGGAGTACGAGCAGTACTTC.

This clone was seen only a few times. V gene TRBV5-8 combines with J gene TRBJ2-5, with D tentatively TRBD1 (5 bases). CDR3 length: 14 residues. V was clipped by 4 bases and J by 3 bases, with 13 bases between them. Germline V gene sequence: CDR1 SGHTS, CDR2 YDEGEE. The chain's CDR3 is CASSPRVREETQYF. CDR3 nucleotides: TGTGCCAGCAGCCCCCGCGTCAGGGAAGAGACCCAGTACTTC.

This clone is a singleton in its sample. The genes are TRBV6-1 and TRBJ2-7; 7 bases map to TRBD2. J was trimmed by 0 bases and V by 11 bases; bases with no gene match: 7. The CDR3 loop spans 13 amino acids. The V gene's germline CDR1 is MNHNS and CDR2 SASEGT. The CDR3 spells CAAGGGGSYEQYF. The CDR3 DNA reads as TGTGCCGCGGGTGGCGGGGGCTCCTACGAGCAGTACTTC.

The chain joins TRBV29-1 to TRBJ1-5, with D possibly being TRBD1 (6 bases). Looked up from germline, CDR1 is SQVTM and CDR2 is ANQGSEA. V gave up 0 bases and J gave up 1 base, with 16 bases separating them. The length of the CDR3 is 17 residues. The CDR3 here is CSVEDPTGGRSNQPQHF. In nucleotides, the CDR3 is TGCAGCGTTGAAGACCCGACAGGCGGTAGGAGCAATCAGCCCCAGCATTTT.

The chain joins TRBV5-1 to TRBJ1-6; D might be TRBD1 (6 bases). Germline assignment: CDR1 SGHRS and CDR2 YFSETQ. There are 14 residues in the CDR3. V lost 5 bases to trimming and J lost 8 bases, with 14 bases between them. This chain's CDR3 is CASSRLKGDSPLHF. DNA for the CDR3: TGCGCCAGCAGTCGCCTTAAGGGGGATTCACCCCTCCACTTT.